The TCR beta chain under discussion was sequenced for a study of blood T cell repertoires in COVID-19. Background on the study: Material from acute and convalescent COVID-19 was sourced from the United States, Italy and Spain. Nucleic acid was either cDNA or gDNA, and it came from T cells, B-cell-depleted T cells, or PBMCs.

How the authors handled the data: Cell counts per sample came from amplifying reference gene primers. The table came from immunoSEQ multiplex PCR; TCRdb's copy has only in-frame clones and leaves some out. V, J and clone size are taken as reported in that table, and D and trimming were inferred from the DNA itself. The sample contains roughly 98,000 clones, around four fifths of which appear only once. The J segment lost 2 bases and the V segment lost 4 bases, leaving 9 bases of the junction unmatched. CDR3 length: 17 amino acids. The germline CDR1 and CDR2 sequences are SNHLY and FYNNEI. The source is a woman in her seventies with active or convalescent COVID-19. Sequencing input: peripheral blood. The chain links TRBV2 to TRBJ2-3, with 10 bases matching TRBD2. The CDR3 sequence: CASSVGTTSGYTDTQYF. The CDR3 nucleotides read TGTGCCAGCAGTGTCGGAACGACTAGCGGGTACACAGATACGCAGTATTTT. The full variable domain, its missing parts supplied by reference TRBV2 and TRBJ2-3, is EPEVTQTPSHQVTQMGQEVILRCVPISNHLYFYWYRQILGQKVEFLVSFYNNEISEKSEIFDDQFSVERPDGSNFTLKIRSTKLEDSAMYFCASSVGTTSGYTDTQYFGPGTRLTVL.